The T cell receptor beta chain under discussion was sequenced for a study of cytomegalovirus exposure and HLA in healthy donors. Across the whole study: In a previous analysis, 117 million unique TCR beta sequences were found from 150 million to 200 million T cells.

Findings and caveats of the study: Versus the approximately 700-donor mean, an Asian-associated ancestry cluster reportedly showed fewer N-insertions in a later analysis.

Remarks on this clone: Its antigen is not identified.

Both 60 Vbeta primers and 13 Jbeta primers went into the PCR. Measured with immunoSEQ multiplex PCR; TCRdb has only the in-frame clones, and not every one. The top ten hold roughly 7% of the sample, which has 90,000 to 100,000 clones, approximately 72% seen once. The ends were cut back, 2 bases at V and 14 bases at J, with 15 bases in the middle. This CDR3 region has 12 residues. Germline V gene lookup returns CDR1 SGDLS and CDR2 YYNGEE. The chain couples TRBV9 to TRBJ2-3, with D hard to call. Sequenced input: PBMCs. This TCR was recovered from a middle-aged man in good health and CMV-seropositive. The CDR3 loop reads CASSVRRPPPYF. CDR3 DNA sequence: TGTGCCAGCAGCGTTCGGAGACCTCCGCCGTATTTT.